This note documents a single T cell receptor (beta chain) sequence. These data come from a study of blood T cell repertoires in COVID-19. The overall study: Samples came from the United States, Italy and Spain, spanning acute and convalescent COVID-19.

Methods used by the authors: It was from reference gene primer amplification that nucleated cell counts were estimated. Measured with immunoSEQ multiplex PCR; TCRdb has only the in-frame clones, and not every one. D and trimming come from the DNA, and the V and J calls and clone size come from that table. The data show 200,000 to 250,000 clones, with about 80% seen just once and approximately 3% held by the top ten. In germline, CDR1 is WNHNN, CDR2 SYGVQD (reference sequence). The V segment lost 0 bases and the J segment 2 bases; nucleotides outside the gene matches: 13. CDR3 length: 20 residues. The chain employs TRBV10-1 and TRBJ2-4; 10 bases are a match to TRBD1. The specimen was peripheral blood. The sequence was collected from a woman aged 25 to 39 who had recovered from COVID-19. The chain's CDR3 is CASSESVFIRQGASKNIQYF. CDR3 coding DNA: TGCGCCAGCAGTGAGTCCGTCTTCATAAGACAGGGGGCATCCAAAAACATTCAGTACTTC.